This T cell receptor (beta chain) was recovered during a study of radiation and T cells in renal cell carcinoma. Study context: Nephrectomy followed 15 Gy stereotactic body radiation by 4 weeks. The study's findings and limits: Without pretreatment biopsies, baseline tumor clonotype presence was undetermined. From baseline, blood top tumor clonotypes peaked at 2 weeks post-radiation.

Only in-frame clones appear in the TCRdb table, and some are missing; sequencing was by immunoSEQ multiplex PCR. Of 130,000 to 150,000 clones in the sample, nearly 90% were seen once. The time point here: baseline pretreatment blood. Treatment specified: 15 Gy SBRT to primary tumor, nephrectomy 4 weeks later. Blood was sampled at baseline, 2 weeks and 4 weeks after SBRT. Trimming removed 4 bases at V and 8 bases at J, with 9 bases between. This CDR3 is 12 amino acids long. Germline values: CDR1 SNHLY, CDR2 FYNNEI. Of note for this clone: Its antigen is unknown.

This TCR came from a woman aged 45-65 years with renal cell carcinoma. The sequenced sample was blood, obtained from a patient whose treatment included radiotherapy and nephrectomy. The chain combines TRBV2 with TRBJ1-5; D is unresolved. The CDR3 protein is CASSVVGKPQHF. CDR3 nucleotides: TGTGCCAGCAGTGTCGTGGGTAAGCCCCAGCATTTT.